This is a list of T cell receptor beta chains from one sample in a study of cytomegalovirus exposure and HLA in healthy donors. TCRdb's copy holds only in-frame clones and misses some; the assay was immunoSEQ multiplex PCR. Of around 150,000 clones listed, about 70% were seen once; the top ten hold 3% to 4%. Input material: PBMCs. All receptors come from a male donor in good health and CMV-seronegative. Both conserved end residues are part of each CDR3. Clone size, where shown, is once, few, many, or a class for clones that have expanded.

abundance: NA
v_gene: TRBV2
CDR3aa: CASSGLAGGIQETQYF

abundance: NA
v_gene: TRBV7-9
CDR3aa: CASSPPRLAGVTYEQYF

abundance: NA
v_gene: TRBV27
CDR3aa: CASSDILNTEAFF

abundance: NA
v_gene: TRBV9
CDR3aa: CASSVDLKRGYTF

abundance: NA
v_gene: TRBV27
CDR3aa: CASSPSDGSGETQYF

abundance: NA
v_gene: TRBV19
CDR3aa: CASSQYFNQPQHF

abundance: once
v_gene: TRBV30
CDR3aa: CAGGYRGYEQYF

abundance: NA
v_gene: TRBV19
CDR3aa: CASSMVTDQDTQYF

abundance: once
v_gene: TRBV4-2
CDR3aa: CAGSPGLAGGPDTQYF

abundance: NA
v_gene: TRBV19
CDR3aa: CASRPGNTYEQYF

abundance: few
v_gene: TRBV7-3
CDR3aa: CASSTGQGATEAFF

abundance: NA
v_gene: TRBV30
CDR3aa: CAWNRETGLQTQYF

abundance: NA
v_gene: TRBV28
CDR3aa: CASSWGTSTDTQYF

abundance: NA
v_gene: TRBV7-9
CDR3aa: CASSPVEDTEAFF

abundance: NA
v_gene: TRBV28
CDR3aa: CASSFGGLGNTIYF

abundance: few
v_gene: TRBV7-6
CDR3aa: CASSPYLGQGAYGYTF

abundance: NA
v_gene: TRBV25-1
CDR3aa: CASLEKDRGRTEAFF

abundance: NA
v_gene: TRBV9
CDR3aa: CASSVGARQETQYF

abundance: NA
v_gene: TRBV7-9
CDR3aa: CASSLAGQGNNEQFF

abundance: NA
v_gene: TRBV30
CDR3aa: CAWAGTGAPRLAKNIQYF

abundance: NA
v_gene: TRBV4-3
CDR3aa: CASSLGDSGNTIYF

abundance: NA
v_gene: TRBV5-6
CDR3aa: CASRYRVGNEQFF

abundance: NA
v_gene: TRBV7-2
CDR3aa: CASRTRTGGETQYF

abundance: NA
v_gene: TRBV30
CDR3aa: CAWSGNPAYNSPLHF